Below, one TCR beta chain is given with its context. The PCR made use of 60 Vbeta and 13 Jbeta primers. Libraries were prepared by immunoSEQ multiplex PCR; TCRdb keeps only in-frame clonotypes and omits some of them. Here the sample spans 90,000 to 130,000 clones, 80% being singletons. Each of the donors was a healthy bone marrow donor. Looked up from germline, CDR1 is MDHEN and CDR2 is SYDVKM. Unmatched junction bases numbered 10, after V lost 7 bases and J lost 1 base. The CDR3 contains 15 residues. This record comes from a study of cytomegalovirus exposure and HLA in healthy donors. The rearrangement links TRBV28 to TRBJ2-7, with 7 bases fitting TRBD1. Sequencing used PBMCs. The source of this sequence is a woman in her fifties or sixties in good health and CMV-seropositive. As DNA, the CDR3 is TGTGCCAGCACCTCGTACGGGACAGAGTCCTACGAGCAGTACTTC. Protein product: CASTSYGTESYEQYF.